This T cell receptor beta chain was recovered during a study of OX40 agonist ivuxolimab in advanced cancers. Study overall: Participants could have had prior anti-PD-1, anti-PD-L1 or anti-CTLA-4 therapy, and about 40% had some.

This clone appeared once. This table comes from immunoSEQ multiplex PCR, and its TCRdb copy is limited to in-frame clones, with some not included. The sample yields some 58,000 clones, about 89% seen once. The germline CDR1 and CDR2 sequences are MGHDK and SYGVNS. With 5 bases clipped from V and 4 bases from J, the junction kept 10 bases outside the gene matches. This CDR3 comprises 15 residues. The chain has TRBV25-1 and TRBJ2-5, with TRBD1 matching over 7 bases. This receptor was obtained from an adult with an advanced solid tumor such as melanoma, head and neck, liver or kidney cancer. The sample here was CD4+ or CD8+ T cells sorted from blood, taken in a trial of the OX40 agonist ivuxolimab. The CDR3 here is CASSFDLTGAETQYF. The CDR3 DNA is TGTGCCAGCAGTTTCGATTTAACAGGGGCAGAGACCCAGTACTTC. The full variable domain, completed using reference TRBV25-1 and TRBJ2-5, is EADIYQTPRYLVIGTGKKITLECSQTMGHDKMYWYQQDPGMELHLIHYSYGVNSTEKGDLSSESTVSRIRTEHFPLTLESARPSHTSQYLCASSFDLTGAETQYFGPGTRLLVL.